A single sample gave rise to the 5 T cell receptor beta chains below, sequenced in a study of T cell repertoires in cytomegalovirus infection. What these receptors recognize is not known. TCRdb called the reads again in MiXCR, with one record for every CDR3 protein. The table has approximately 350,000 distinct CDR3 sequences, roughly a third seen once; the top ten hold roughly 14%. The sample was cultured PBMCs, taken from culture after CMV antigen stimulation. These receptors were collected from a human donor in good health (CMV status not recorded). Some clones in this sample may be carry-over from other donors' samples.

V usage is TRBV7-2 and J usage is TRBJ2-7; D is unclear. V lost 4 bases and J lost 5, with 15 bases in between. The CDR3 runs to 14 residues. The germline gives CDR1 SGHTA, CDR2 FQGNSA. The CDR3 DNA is TGTGCCAGCAGCTCCCCTGCGAGTCGGAACGAGCAGTACTTC. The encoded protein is CASSSPASRNEQYF.

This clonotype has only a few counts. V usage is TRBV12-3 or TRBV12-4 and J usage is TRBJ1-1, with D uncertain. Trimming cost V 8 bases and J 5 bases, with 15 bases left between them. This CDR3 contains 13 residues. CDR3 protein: CASPGQRATEAFF. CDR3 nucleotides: TGTGCCAGCCCGGGTCAGAGGGCGACTGAAGCTTTCTTT.

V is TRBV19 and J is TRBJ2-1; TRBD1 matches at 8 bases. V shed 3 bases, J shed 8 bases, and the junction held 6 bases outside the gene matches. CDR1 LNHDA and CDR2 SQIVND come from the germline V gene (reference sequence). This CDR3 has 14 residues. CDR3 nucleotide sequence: TGTGCCAGTAGTATGTGGACAGGGCCCGATGAGCAGTTCTTC. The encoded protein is CASSMWTGPDEQFF.

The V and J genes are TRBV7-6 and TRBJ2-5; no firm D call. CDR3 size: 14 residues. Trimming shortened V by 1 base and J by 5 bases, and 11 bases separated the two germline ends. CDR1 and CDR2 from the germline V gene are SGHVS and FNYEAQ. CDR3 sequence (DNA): TGTGCCAGCAGCTTAGTTCGCGGCCCGGAGACCCAGTACTTC. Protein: CASSLVRGPETQYF.

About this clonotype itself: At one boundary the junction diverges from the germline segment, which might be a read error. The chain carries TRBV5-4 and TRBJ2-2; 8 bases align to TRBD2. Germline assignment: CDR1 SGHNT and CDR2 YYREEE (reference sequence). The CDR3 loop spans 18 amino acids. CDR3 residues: CATSLYGRGFWGTGELFF. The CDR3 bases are TGTGCCACCAGCTTGTACGGGAGGGGCTTCTGGGGTACCGGGGAGCTGTTTTTT.